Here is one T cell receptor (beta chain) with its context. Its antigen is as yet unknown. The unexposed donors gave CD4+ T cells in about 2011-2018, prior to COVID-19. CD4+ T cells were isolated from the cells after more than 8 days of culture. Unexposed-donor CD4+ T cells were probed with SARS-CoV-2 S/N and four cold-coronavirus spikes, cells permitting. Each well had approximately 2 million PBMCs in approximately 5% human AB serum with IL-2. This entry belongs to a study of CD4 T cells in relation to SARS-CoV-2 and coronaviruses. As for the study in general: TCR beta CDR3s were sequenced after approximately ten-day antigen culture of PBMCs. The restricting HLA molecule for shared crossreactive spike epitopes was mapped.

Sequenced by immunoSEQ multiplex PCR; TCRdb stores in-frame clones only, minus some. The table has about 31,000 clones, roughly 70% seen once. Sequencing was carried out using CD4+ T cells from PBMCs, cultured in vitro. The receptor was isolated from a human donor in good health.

CDR3 protein: CASRYEGGPHQPQHF. CDR3 nucleotide sequence: TGTGCAAGCCGATACGAAGGGGGCCCCCATCAGCCCCAGCATTTT. The chain has TRBV12-2 and TRBJ1-5; TRBD1 was called by the table and not checked on the DNA. TRBV12-2 is shown as a pseudogene. The CDR3 extends over 15 amino acids.